Presented here are 8 T cell receptor beta chains from one specimen sequenced in a study of shared clonotypes between healthy human individuals. Sequencing was performed with immunoSEQ multiplex PCR; in TCRdb, only in-frame clones are kept and a portion is missing. The sample holds hundreds of thousands of clones, approximately 73% seen once. The sequenced sample consisted of memory CD4+ T cells sorted from blood. Subset described: CD45RA-negative fraction. Every receptor here comes from a woman in her thirties in good health.

This chain uses TRBV7-6 with TRBJ2-5; 8 positions match TRBD2. Trimming removed 1 base from V and 3 bases from J; junction bases left unmatched: 10. This CDR3 has 17 residues. Germline assignment: CDR1 SGHVS and CDR2 FNYEAQ. The CDR3 protein is CASSLGVGAGGEETQYF. Here the CDR3 DNA reads TGTGCCAGCAGCTTAGGGGTTGGCGCGGGAGGTGAAGAGACCCAGTACTTC.

The rearrangement links TRBV7-9 to TRBJ2-3; the D gene is possibly TRBD2 (5 bases). Germline CDR1 is SEHNR and CDR2 is FQNEAQ (reference sequence). The CDR3 is 15 amino acids. Trimming took 1 base from V and 6 from J, leaving 14 bases between them. The CDR3 DNA reads as TGTGCCAGCAGCTTAGGGAGCGGAGGCGAGGATACGCAGTATTTT. It specifies CASSLGSGGEDTQYF.

The V gene is TRBV27, the J gene TRBJ1-2; 9 nucleotides agree with TRBD1. Germline V gene data show CDR1 as MNHEY and CDR2 as SMNVEV (reference sequence). With 6 bases clipped from V and 7 bases from J, the junction kept 12 bases outside the gene matches. The CDR3 contains 15 residues. The CDR3 DNA follows: TGTGCCAGCAGGTCCACAGGGGGCGCTGGGCGTGGCTACACCTTC. Translated: CASRSTGGAGRGYTF.

This chain joins TRBV28 and TRBJ1-4, with a weak D call TRBD1 (6 bases). Germline V gene lookup returns CDR1 MDHEN and CDR2 SYDVKM. V was trimmed by 3 bases and J by 3 bases, leaving 20 bases between them. The CDR3 length is 18 residues. The CDR3 DNA sequence: TGTGCCAGCAGTTTTTTCGGGGGGCCCATTGGCGCTAATGAAAAACTGTTTTTT. Its translation: CASSFFGGPIGANEKLFF.

The chain links TRBV29-1 to TRBJ2-3; 7 bases match TRBD1. After removal of 5 bases from V and 5 bases from J, the junction contained 10 bases not matched to a gene. Germline V gene data show CDR1 as SQVTM and CDR2 as ANQGSEA. This CDR3 region has 14 residues. CDR3 DNA sequence: TGCAGCGTTAAAGGGGGCTCACGCGTAGATACGCAGTATTTT. Translation: CSVKGGSRVDTQYF.

The V gene is TRBV11-2, the J gene TRBJ1-4; maybe TRBD1 (5 bases). This CDR3 has 14 amino acids. V was clipped by 3 bases and J by 5 bases, with 10 bases between them. The V gene's germline CDR1 is SGHAT and CDR2 FQNNGV. The CDR3 here is CASSFGTTNEKLFF. In DNA form, the CDR3 reads TGTGCCAGCAGCTTCGGGACTACCAATGAAAAACTGTTTTTT.

The chain joins TRBV28 to TRBJ1-1; the D is unclear. CDR3 length: 13 amino acids. Trimming took off 6 bases at V and 6 bases at J, with 14 bases between the two ends. Germline V gene sequence: CDR1 MDHEN, CDR2 SYDVKM. The chain's CDR3 is CASSLGNDAEAFF. The CDR3 DNA is TGTGCCAGCAGCCTAGGGAATGATGCTGAAGCTTTCTTT.

The rearrangement links TRBV28 to TRBJ2-7; the D call may be TRBD1 or TRBD2 (6 bases each). The CDR3 spans 15 residues. Trimming took off 7 bases at V and 3 bases at J, with 19 bases between the two ends. Germline V gene lookup returns CDR1 MDHEN and CDR2 SYDVKM. The CDR3 loop is CASTLSPGGNYEQYF. In DNA, the CDR3 is TGTGCCAGCACCCTCTCCCCCGGGGGCAACTACGAGCAGTACTTC.